This T cell receptor (beta chain) is from a study of blood T cell repertoires in COVID-19. Overall study: Samples taken during acute and convalescent COVID-19 were collected in the United States, Italy and Spain.

TCRdb keeps only in-frame clones here, not all; method: immunoSEQ multiplex PCR. Among around 250,000 clones, over 75% were seen once, and the ten largest hold about 3.4%. Living in roughly 25 US areas, the participants were between 18 and 89 years of age. The V gene lost 3 bases and the J gene lost 5 bases, with 19 bases spanning the gap. In germline, CDR1 is LNHDA, CDR2 SQIVND (reference sequence). The CDR3 has 16 amino acids. The sample taken for sequencing was PBMCs or T cells enriched from blood (not recorded which). The sequence came from a woman between 40 and 55 years old who had been exposed to COVID-19. The J gene is TRBJ1-1, the V gene TRBV19; D is possibly TRBD1 (6 bases). The CDR3 protein is CASSMAYREKATEAFF. DNA of the CDR3: TGTGCCAGTAGTATGGCGTACAGGGAGAAGGCGACTGAAGCTTTCTTT.